The rows below give T cell receptor beta chains drawn from one sample of a study of T cells in Graves' hyperthyroidism and ophthalmopathy. Each CDR3 protein gets one entry after TCRdb re-called the multiplex PCR reads with MiXCR. The sample contains about 480,000 distinct CDR3 sequences, about an eighth of which appear only once. Sample: blood. These receptors all come from a woman aged 18 to 35 with Graves' hyperthyroidism. Both conserved end residues are part of each CDR3. A D gene is named only where the DNA matches it firmly. The size entry is marked missing in some rows and otherwise reads once, few, many or a size class.

D | J | size | V | CDR3 | DNA
- | TRBJ2-1 | many | TRBV12-3/TRBV12-4 | CASGGGGGNEQFF | TGTGCCAGCGGAGGGGGAGGGGGCAATGAGCAGTTCTTC
TRBD2 | TRBJ2-1 | many | TRBV6-1 | CASSEWVAGTFNEQFF | TGTGCCAGCAGTGAATGGGTAGCGGGGACCTTCAATGAGCAGTTCTTC
TRBD1 | TRBJ2-4 | few | TRBV7-6 | CASSRGQGARNIQYF | TGTGCCAGCAGCCGAGGACAGGGGGCGAGAAACATTCAGTACTTC
TRBD2 | TRBJ2-7 | many | TRBV3-1 | CASSKGLAGAYEQYF | TGTGCCAGCAGCAAGGGACTAGCGGGAGCCTACGAGCAGTACTTC
TRBD2 | TRBJ2-7 | - | TRBV19 | CASSTQRTSGVYEQYF | TGTGCCAGTAGTACCCAACGGACTAGCGGGGTCTACGAGCAGTACTTC
- | TRBJ1-6 | many | TRBV2 | CASRGGRNNSPLHF | TGTGCCAGCAGGGGGGGACGGAATAATTCACCCCTCCACTTT
TRBD2 | TRBJ2-3 | - | TRBV6-2/TRBV6-3 | CASKDGRYTQYF | TGTGCCAGCAAGGACGGGAGGTATACGCAGTATTTT
TRBD1 | TRBJ1-1 | many | TRBV30 | CAWSIGTGPTEAFF | TGTGCCTGGAGTATTGGGACAGGGCCTACTGAAGCTTTCTTT
- | TRBJ2-2 | many | TRBV11-2 | CASSLKRRGSRELFF | TGTGCCAGCAGCCTAAAGCGGAGGGGGAGCCGGGAGCTGTTTTTT
- | TRBJ1-3 | many | TRBV28 | CASSLNAGPVYTIYF | TGTGCCAGCAGTTTAAATGCGGGCCCCGTTTACACCATATATTTT